This T cell receptor beta chain was found in a study of cytomegalovirus exposure and HLA in healthy donors. PCR involved 60 Vbeta and 13 Jbeta primers. Repertoires were generated with immunoSEQ multiplex PCR, while TCRdb's copy carries only in-frame clones and drops some. The data contain approximately 110,000 clones, 70% to 80% of them singletons. This clone was seen only a few times. CDR3 size: 15 residues. Germline CDR1 reads SGHRS; CDR2 reads YFSETQ. V trimming: 3 bases; J trimming: 4 bases; junction bases outside the gene matches: 6. Material for sequencing was PBMCs. The chain joins TRBV5-1 to TRBJ1-3; 8 nucleotides match TRBD1. The receptor comes from a female donor in good health and CMV-seropositive. DNA of the CDR3: TGCGCCAGCAGCTCCCACGGGACAGGCGGAAACACCATATATTTT. Translated: CASSSHGTGGNTIYF.